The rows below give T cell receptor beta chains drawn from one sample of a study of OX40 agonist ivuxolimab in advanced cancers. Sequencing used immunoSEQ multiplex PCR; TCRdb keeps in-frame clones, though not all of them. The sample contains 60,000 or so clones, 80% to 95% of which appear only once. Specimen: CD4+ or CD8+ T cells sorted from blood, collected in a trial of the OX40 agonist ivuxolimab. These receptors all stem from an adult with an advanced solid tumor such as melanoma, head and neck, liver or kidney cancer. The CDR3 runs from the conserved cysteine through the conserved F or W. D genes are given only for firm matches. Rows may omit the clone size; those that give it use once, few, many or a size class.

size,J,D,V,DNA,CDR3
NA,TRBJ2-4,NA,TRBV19,TGTGCCAGTAGTATATACACAGATGGAAACATTCAGTACTTC,CASSIYTDGNIQYF
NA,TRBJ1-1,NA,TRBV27,TGTGCCAGCAGGCCCATCGACAGCCTGGTTGCTGAAGCTTTCTTT,CASRPIDSLVAEAFF
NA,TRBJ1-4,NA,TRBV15,TGTGCCACCCGCAGTATGGGGGATACAAGGGAAAAACTGTTTTTT,CATRSMGDTREKLFF
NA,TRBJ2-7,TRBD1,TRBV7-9,TGTGCCAGCAGCCCGGATCCCGGGACAGGCTACGAGCAGTACTTC,CASSPDPGTGYEQYF
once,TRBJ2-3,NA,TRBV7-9,TGTGCCAGCAGCGTGACAGCCGGGCAGTATTTT,CASSVTAGQYF
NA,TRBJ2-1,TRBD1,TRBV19,TGTGCCAGTAGTATAGTCCCGGACAGGGGGTACAATGAGCAGTTCTTC,CASSIVPDRGYNEQFF
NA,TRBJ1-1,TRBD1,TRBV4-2,TGTGCCAGCAGCCAAGCCACAGGGGAAAACACTGAAGCTTTCTTT,CASSQATGENTEAFF
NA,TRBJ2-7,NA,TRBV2,TGTGCCAGCAGTGTTCGTCGGTCCCCTTCCTACGAGCAGTACTTC,CASSVRRSPSYEQYF
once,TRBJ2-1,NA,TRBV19,TGTGCCAGTAGTTGGGAGAGCTCCTACAATGAGCAGTTCTTC,CASSWESSYNEQFF
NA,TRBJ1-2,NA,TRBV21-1,TGTGCCAGCAGCAAAAACGGCAGGATGGGCTACACCTTC,CASSKNGRMGYTF
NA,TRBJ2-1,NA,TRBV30,TGTGCCTGGAGTACGAGTGGCTCCTACAATGAGCAGTTCTTC,CAWSTSGSYNEQFF
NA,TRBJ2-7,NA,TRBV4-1,TGCGCCAGCAGCCACCCACAGAGGGGGGGCGAGCAGTACTTC,CASSHPQRGGEQYF
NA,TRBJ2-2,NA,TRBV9,TGTGCCAGCAGCCCGCAGGCCGGGGAGCTGTTTTTT,CASSPQAGELFF
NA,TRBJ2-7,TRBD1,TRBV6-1,TGTGCCAGCAGTTTCGGGGACAGAACCTACGAGCAGTACTTC,CASSFGDRTYEQYF
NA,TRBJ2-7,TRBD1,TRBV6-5,TGTGCCAGCAGTTACTCAGGGGGCCCCTACGAGCAGTACTTC,CASSYSGGPYEQYF
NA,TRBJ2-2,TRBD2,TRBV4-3,TGCGCCAGCAGCCATCGAGCGGGAGGGACCACCGGGGAGCTGTTTTTT,CASSHRAGGTTGELFF
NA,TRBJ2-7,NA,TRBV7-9,TGTGCCAGCAGCCCCCAGGGGATTCTTTACGAGCAGTACTTC,CASSPQGILYEQYF
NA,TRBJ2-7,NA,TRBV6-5,TGTGCCAGCAGAGGCACCGGGACCGACGAGCAGTACTTC,CASRGTGTDEQYF
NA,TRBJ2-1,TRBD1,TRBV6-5,TGTGCCAGCAGGACAGGGGCCTACAATGAGCAGTTCTTC,CASRTGAYNEQFF
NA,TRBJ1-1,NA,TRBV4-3,TGCGCCAGCAGCCAAGTCGAGGGAAACACTGAAGCTTTCTTT,CASSQVEGNTEAFF
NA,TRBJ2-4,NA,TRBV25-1,TGTGCCAGCAGTGGGAGAAAGGGGTCATTAGCCAAAAACATTCAGTACTTC,CASSGRKGSLAKNIQYF
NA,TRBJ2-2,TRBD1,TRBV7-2,TGTGCCAGCAGCCTACACGCGGGACAGGGAGGGACCGGGGAGCTGTTTTTT,CASSLHAGQGGTGELFF
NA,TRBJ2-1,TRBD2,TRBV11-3,TGTGCCAGCAGCTTAGGAGCGGGGGGGGTCAATGAGCAGTTCTTC,CASSLGAGGVNEQFF